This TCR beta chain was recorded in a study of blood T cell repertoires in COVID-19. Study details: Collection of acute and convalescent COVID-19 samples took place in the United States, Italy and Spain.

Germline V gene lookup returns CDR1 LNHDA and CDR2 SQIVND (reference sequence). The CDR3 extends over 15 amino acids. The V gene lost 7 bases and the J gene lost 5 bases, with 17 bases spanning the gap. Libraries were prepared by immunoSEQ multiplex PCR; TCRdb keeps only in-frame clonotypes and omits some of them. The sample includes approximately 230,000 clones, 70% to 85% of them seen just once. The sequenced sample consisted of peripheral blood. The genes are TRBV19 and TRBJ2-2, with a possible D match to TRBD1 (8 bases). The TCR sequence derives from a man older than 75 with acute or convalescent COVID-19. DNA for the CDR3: TGTGCCAGTATGAACAGGGGGAGGGGGACCGGGGAGCTGTTTTTT. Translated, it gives CASMNRGRGTGELFF.